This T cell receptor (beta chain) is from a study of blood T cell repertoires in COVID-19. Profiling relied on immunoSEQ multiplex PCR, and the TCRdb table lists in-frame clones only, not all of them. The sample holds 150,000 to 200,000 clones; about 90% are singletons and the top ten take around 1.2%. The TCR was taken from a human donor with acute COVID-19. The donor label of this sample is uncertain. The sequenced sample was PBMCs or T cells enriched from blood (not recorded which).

CDR3 region: CASSGLVGETQYF. CDR3 in DNA: TGTGCCAGCAGTGGTCTAGTCGGGGAGACCCAGTACTTC. This chain links TRBV2 with TRBJ2-5, with D unclear. This CDR3 has 13 amino acids. V lost 4 bases and J 5 bases, leaving 11 bases between the germline ends. Germline values: CDR1 SNHLY, CDR2 FYNNEI.